These 28 T cell receptor beta chains originate from one sample sequenced in a study of T-cell memory formation after mild COVID-19. In TCRdb, the 5' RACE reads were re-called with MiXCR into one record per CDR3 protein. The data contain about 250,000 distinct CDR3 sequences, 15% of them seen just once; the ten biggest clones take up more than 2%. The sequenced sample consisted of PBMCs or a T cell subset sorted from them (not recorded which). The receptors stem from an adult woman who had mild COVID-19 (a few samples of this study predate the infection). Cell type and time point are not known.

In this sample, this clonotype turned up a few times. The chain employs TRBV30 and TRBJ2-1; TRBD2 is a possible D gene (6 bases). The CDR3 totals 14 residues. The V gene lost 0 bases and the J gene lost 4 bases, with 10 bases spanning the gap. CDR1 is GTSNPN, CDR2 SVGIG, per germline (reference sequence). Here the CDR3 reads CAWSVPGGYNEQFF. CDR3 sequence (DNA): TGTGCCTGGAGTGTACCCGGGGGTTACAATGAGCAGTTCTTC. The variable domain in full, with the rest retrieved from reference TRBV30 and TRBJ2-1, is SQTIHQWPATLVQPVGSPLSLECTVEGTSNPNLYWYRQAAGRGLQLLFYSVGIGQISSEVPQNLSASRPQDRQFILSSKKLLLSDSGFYLCAWSVPGGYNEQFFGPGTRLTVL.

The rearrangement joins TRBV15 to TRBJ1-1; maybe TRBD1 (6 bases). Germline V gives CDR1 LNHNV, CDR2 YYDKDF (reference sequence). CDR3 size: 15 residues. V was clipped by 1 base and J by 7 bases, with 16 bases between them. CDR3 in amino acids: CATSRALAGVGEAFF. The CDR3 DNA follows: TGTGCCACCAGCAGAGCCTTGGCAGGGGTAGGTGAAGCTTTCTTT.

J is TRBJ1-2 and V is TRBV6-2 or TRBV6-3, with D perhaps TRBD1 (5 bases). Germline CDR1 reads MNHEY; CDR2 reads SVGEGT. The V gene lost 2 bases and the J gene lost 1 base, with 17 bases spanning the gap. This CDR3 contains 17 residues. CDR3 in DNA: TGTGCCAGCAGTTACACCGCGGGAGGGGAGATTAACTATGGCTACACCTTC. It specifies CASSYTAGGEINYGYTF.

This clonotype came up a few times. The chain links TRBV6-2 or TRBV6-3 to TRBJ2-6; 7 nucleotides line up with TRBD1. Germline CDR1 and CDR2: MNHEY and SVGEGT. With 5 bases clipped from V and 0 bases from J, the junction kept 4 bases outside the gene matches. The CDR3 runs to 16 residues. The CDR3 sequence is CASSGQEHSGANVLTF. CDR3 coding DNA: TGTGCCAGCAGTGGACAGGAACACTCTGGGGCCAACGTCCTGACTTTC.

This clonotype was detected only a few times. The V call is TRBV7-2, the J call TRBJ2-7, with D perhaps assigned TRBD1 or TRBD2 (5 bases each). V was cut by 0 bases and J by 4 bases, with 19 bases left in between. The germline V gene has CDR1 SGHTA and CDR2 FQGNSA. The CDR3 loop spans 17 amino acids. The CDR3 loop is CASSLAGGGLGSYEQYF. The CDR3 bases are TGTGCCAGCAGCTTAGCGGGTGGGGGTCTGGGCTCTTACGAGCAGTACTTC.

This clonotype was counted at least ten times. The J gene is TRBJ1-3, the V gene TRBV12-3 or TRBV12-4; 7 nucleotides line up with TRBD1. J was trimmed by 2 bases and V by 6 bases; bases with no gene match: 10. This CDR3 is built from 16 residues. Here the CDR3 DNA reads TGTGCCAGCAGCCACGACAGGGTGGGAACTGGAAACACCATATATTTT. Its protein is CASSHDRVGTGNTIYF.

This clonotype was observed many times. V gene TRBV5-6 combines with J gene TRBJ2-1; D call uncertain. Trimming cost V 3 bases and J 6 bases, with 16 bases left between them. The CDR3 length is 15 residues. Germline assignment: CDR1 SGHDT and CDR2 YYEEEE. This chain's CDR3 is CASSYTGRLTNEQFF. CDR3 nucleotide sequence: TGTGCCAGCAGCTATACCGGTCGGTTGACCAATGAGCAGTTCTTC. Full variable domain (outside the CDR3, taken from reference TRBV5-6 and TRBJ2-1): DAGVTQSPTHLIKTRGQQVTLRCSPKSGHDTVSWYQQALGQGPQFIFQYYEEEERQRGNFPDRFSGHQFPNYSSELNVNALLLGDSALYLCASSYTGRLTNEQFFGPGTRLTVL.

The CDR3 loop is CASSLTKEGYGYTF. The CDR3 DNA sequence: TGTGCCAGCAGCTTGACCAAGGAGGGCTATGGCTACACCTTC. This chain connects TRBV7-8 to TRBJ1-2; D gene unclear. Trimming left V 3 bases short and J 4 bases short, with 12 bases between. CDR1 SGHVS and CDR2 FQNEAQ come from the germline V gene. The CDR3 spans 14 residues.

Ten or more counts support this clonotype. V is TRBV4-3 and J is TRBJ2-6; no reliable D call. With 5 bases removed from V and 1 base from J, the gap between germline ends came to 9 bases. This CDR3 spans 15 amino acids. Looked up from germline, CDR1 is LGHNA and CDR2 is YSLEER. The CDR3: CASSSHTSGANVLTF. The CDR3 nucleotides are TGCGCCAGCAGCTCCCACACATCTGGGGCCAACGTCCTGACTTTC.

This chain's CDR3 is CAGRSQGAVNTEAFF. CDR3 DNA: TGTGCCGGACGTTCACAGGGGGCTGTGAACACTGAAGCTTTCTTT. The chain links TRBV6-1 to TRBJ1-1; TRBD1 matches 9 bases. Germline loops: CDR1 MNHNS, CDR2 SASEGT. CDR3 length: 15 amino acids. Trimming took 11 bases from V and 0 from J; bases not matched to a gene: 10.

V and J are TRBV4-2 and TRBJ1-1, with D possibly TRBD1 on 5 matching bases. Germline values: CDR1 LGHNA, CDR2 YNFKEQ. V lost 1 base and J 10 bases, leaving 19 bases between the germline ends. This CDR3 is 15 amino acids long. CDR3 nucleotides: TGTGCCAGCAGCCAAGTATCCACCCAGGGCCACCCAGCTTTCTTT. This encodes CASSQVSTQGHPAFF.

V gene TRBV18 combines with J gene TRBJ2-1; D gene unclear. The V gene lost 3 bases and the J gene lost 5 bases, with 14 bases spanning the gap. Germline V gives CDR1 KGHSH, CDR2 LQKENI. The CDR3 loop spans 15 amino acids. The CDR3 region is CASSPPGWIHNEQFF. DNA for the CDR3: TGTGCCAGCTCACCCCCGGGCTGGATCCACAATGAGCAGTTCTTC.

The rearrangement joins TRBV12-3 or TRBV12-4 to TRBJ1-5; D may be TRBD1 (5 bases). This CDR3 region has 16 residues. V was shortened by 6 bases and J by 0 bases, with 15 bases between the two germline ends. The CDR3 nucleotides read TGTGCCAGCAGCTACAGGAGATCCTATAGCAATCAGCCCCAGCATTTT. Translation gives CASSYRRSYSNQPQHF.

The chain carries TRBV4-2 and TRBJ2-1; the D is unclear. The CDR3 is 14 amino acids. Deletions cut 4 bases from V and 7 bases from J, with 14 bases between. Germline V gene lookup returns CDR1 LGHNA and CDR2 YNFKEQ. The CDR3 DNA reads as TGTGCCAGCAGCCTATTGGACCCTACGAATGAGCAGTTCTTC. Amino acid sequence: CASSLLDPTNEQFF.

The CDR3 region has the DNA TGTGCCAGCAGTTACAAGGATGATTCACCCCTCCACTTT. Translation gives CASSYKDDSPLHF. The J gene is TRBJ1-6, the V gene TRBV6-5; D ambiguous. V was pared by 2 bases and J by 8 bases, with 7 bases between. Germline V lookup: CDR1 MNHEY, CDR2 SVGAGI. This CDR3 region has 13 residues.

This clonotype has a count of ten or more. This chain uses TRBV6-2 or TRBV6-3 with TRBJ2-1; D uncertain. Trimming cost V 6 bases and J 12 bases, with 18 bases left between them. Per the germline V gene, CDR1 is MNHEY and CDR2 is SVGEGT. CDR3 size: 13 residues. The chain's CDR3 is CASSGPRPDGQFF. The DNA for the CDR3 is TGTGCCAGCAGCGGCCCGAGGCCCGATGGGCAGTTCTTC.

The chain recombines TRBV5-4 with TRBJ1-1; D gene unclear. Germline CDR1 reads SGHNT; CDR2 reads YYREEE (reference sequence). The CDR3 spans 12 residues. Trimming cost V 0 bases and J 5 bases, with 5 bases left between them. CDR3 in DNA: TGTGCCAGCAGCTTGGATAAAACTGAAGCTTTCTTT. It is translated as CASSLDKTEAFF.

The CDR3 sequence is CASSLESLSKNPGWQYF. CDR3 in DNA: TGTGCCAGCAGCTTAGAGTCCCTTTCCAAAAACCCTGGGTGGCAGTACTTC. The rearrangement joins TRBV11-2 to TRBJ2-7; D call uncertain. The V end was cut by 0 bases, the J end by 9 bases, with 24 bases between. The germline V gene has CDR1 SGHAT and CDR2 FQNNGV. The CDR3 is 17 amino acids.

This clonotype appeared many times. The CDR3 DNA reads TGTGCCAGCAGACCGTTGACAGGAATTGGAATTTACAATGAGCAGTTCTTC. Amino acid sequence: CASRPLTGIGIYNEQFF. The rearrangement joins TRBV6-5 to TRBJ2-1; TRBD1 might be the D (6 bases). This CDR3 has 17 residues. Germline V lookup: CDR1 MNHEY, CDR2 SVGAGI. Trimming left V 6 bases short and J 4 bases short, with 22 bases between.

J is TRBJ2-5 and V is TRBV5-5, with D hard to call. Germline CDR1 SGHKS, CDR2 YYEKEE (reference sequence). V was clipped by 0 bases and J by 1 base, with 10 bases between them. The CDR3 sequence is 15 residues long. The CDR3 is CASSLGIIRQETQYF. CDR3 DNA sequence: TGTGCCAGCAGCTTGGGGATTATCCGCCAAGAGACCCAGTACTTC.

This chain connects TRBV7-2 to TRBJ2-7; no definite D call. V lost 1 base to trimming and J lost 2 bases, with 15 bases between them. The CDR3 spans 16 residues. Germline lookup yields CDR1 SGHTA and CDR2 FQGNSA. This CDR3 reads CASSLVRGVGTYEQYF. CDR3 nucleotide sequence: TGTGCCAGCAGCTTAGTACGTGGGGTCGGAACCTACGAGCAGTACTTC. Full variable domain (remainder filled in from reference TRBV7-2 and TRBJ2-7): GAGVSQSPSNKVTEKGKDVELRCDPISGHTALYWYRQSLGQGLEFLIYFQGNSAPDKSGLPSDRFSAERTGGSVSTLTIQRTQQEDSAVYLCASSLVRGVGTYEQYFGPGTRLTVT.

The chain combines TRBV10-3 with TRBJ2-7; 8 nucleotides line up with TRBD2. The trim removed 10 bases at V and 3 bases at J, leaving 8 bases unmatched. CDR3 length: 13 residues. CDR1 and CDR2 from the germline V gene are ENHRY and SYGVKD. CDR3 protein: CASGGLASYEQYF. As DNA, the CDR3 is TGTGCCAGCGGAGGACTAGCCAGCTACGAGCAGTACTTC.

This clonotype was counted only a few times. The chain recombines TRBV12-3 or TRBV12-4 with TRBJ1-6, with D possibly being TRBD1 (5 bases). The CDR3 runs 13 residues. V was clipped by 6 bases and J by 11 bases, with 14 bases between them. The CDR3 DNA sequence: TGTGCCAGCAGCCCCGACAGTTGGGCACCCCTCCACTTT. This sequence encodes CASSPDSWAPLHF.

J is TRBJ2-1 and V is TRBV21-1; no check of the table's D call, TRBD2, against the DNA was made. TRBV21-1 is termed a pseudogene. The CDR3 runs to 15 residues. The CDR3 is CASSKDSRTYNEQFF. The CDR3 region has the DNA TGTGCCAGCAGCAAAGATAGCAGGACCTACAATGAGCAGTTCTTC.

In its sample, this clonotype was seen a few times. The rearrangement joins TRBV5-1 to TRBJ2-1, with no clear D. The V end was cut by 0 bases, the J end by 3 bases, with 7 bases between. Per the germline V gene, CDR1 is SGHRS and CDR2 is YFSETQ. The CDR3 is 14 residues long. CDR3 nucleotides: TGCGCCAGCAGCTTGGCTCGGATCTACAATGAGCAGTTCTTC. It yields the protein CASSLARIYNEQFF.

This clonotype was seen a handful of times. The CDR3 here is CASRRGQADAFF. Written as DNA, the CDR3 is TGTGCCAGCAGACGGGGACAGGCCGACGCTTTCTTT. The V gene is TRBV3-1, the J gene TRBJ1-1; 8 bases fit TRBD1. This CDR3 spans 12 amino acids. Germline loops: CDR1 LGHDT, CDR2 YNNKEL (reference sequence). V shed 6 bases, J shed 11 bases, and the junction held 8 bases outside the gene matches.

This clonotype was seen only a few times. The chain is built from TRBV24-1 and TRBJ2-2; 9 nucleotides align to TRBD1. The CDR3 contains 15 residues. Germline values: CDR1 KGHDR, CDR2 SFDVKD. V was pared by 6 bases and J by 6 bases, with 7 bases of the junction left unmatched. Written as DNA, the CDR3 is TGTGCCACCAGTACCTCCGGGACAGGGTCCGGGGAGCTGTTTTTT. It yields the protein CATSTSGTGSGELFF.

This clonotype showed up just a few times. The chain recombines TRBV12-3 or TRBV12-4 with TRBJ1-5, with 7 bases identical to TRBD1. V lost 6 bases and J lost 5; bases outside the gene matches: 4. This CDR3 comprises 13 residues. CDR3 loop: CASRSTGDQPQHF. The CDR3 nucleotides read TGTGCCAGCAGGAGCACAGGGGATCAGCCCCAGCATTTT.